The rows below give T cell receptor beta chains drawn from one sample of a study of cytomegalovirus exposure and HLA in healthy donors. TCRdb's table, derived via immunoSEQ multiplex PCR, lists solely in-frame clones and lacks some. The sample holds about 82,000 clones, 65% to 90% seen once. Sequencing used PBMCs. Receptors originate from a man between 65 and 79 years old in good health and CMV-seropositive. Both conserved end residues are part of each CDR3. A D gene is named only where the DNA matches it firmly. The size field is filled for only some rows; it gives once, few, many or a size class.

abundance	d_gene	v_gene	j_gene	CDR3aa	CDR3nt
.	TRBD1	TRBV30	TRBJ1-1	CAWVGTGGTEAFF	TGTGCCTGGGTAGGGACAGGGGGCACTGAAGCTTTCTTT
.	.	TRBV19	TRBJ1-5	CASSMRGGHRPQHF	TGTGCCAGTAGTATGAGGGGGGGGCATCGGCCCCAGCATTTT
.	TRBD1	TRBV27	TRBJ2-5	CASSFQGVQETQYF	TGTGCCAGCAGTTTTCAGGGGGTTCAAGAGACCCAGTACTTC
.	.	TRBV29-1	TRBJ1-2	CSVEDPPGNYGYTF	TGCAGCGTTGAAGACCCCCCAGGGAACTATGGCTACACCTTC
.	TRBD2	TRBV6-1	TRBJ2-7	CASSARLAGGSGSFYEQYF	TGTGCCAGCAGTGCCCGACTAGCGGGAGGCTCCGGTAGTTTTTACGAGCAGTACTTC
.	.	TRBV7-9	TRBJ2-7	CASSPDSPLTGQYF	TGTGCCAGCAGCCCCGACAGCCCACTAACTGGGCAGTACTTC
.	.	TRBV27	TRBJ2-7	CASSLQGLEQYF	TGTGCCAGCAGTTTACAGGGTCTCGAGCAGTACTTC
.	.	TRBV7-2	TRBJ2-4	CASSPRRGGIQYF	TGTGCCAGCAGCCCACGTCGGGGAGGCATTCAGTACTTC
.	TRBD2	TRBV6-1	TRBJ2-7	CASSGLAVEQYF	TGTGCCAGCAGCGGACTAGCGGTCGAGCAGTACTTC
.	TRBD2	TRBV28	TRBJ2-7	CASSSPAGVAYEQYF	TGTGCCAGCAGTTCCCCGGCGGGAGTAGCCTACGAGCAGTACTTC
.	.	TRBV29-1	TRBJ2-1	CSVGVSGKGNEQFF	TGCAGCGTTGGTGTCAGCGGAAAGGGCAATGAGCAGTTCTTC
.	.	TRBV5-1	TRBJ1-2	CASSESPTNYGYTF	TGCGCCAGCAGTGAAAGCCCAACTAACTATGGCTACACCTTC
.	.	TRBV4-1	TRBJ2-1	CASSQEFLAERFF	TGCGCCAGCAGCCAAGAATTCCTAGCTGAGCGGTTCTTC
.	.	TRBV5-1	TRBJ2-5	CASSLRGQQESSQYF	TGCGCCAGCAGCTTGCGCGGCCAACAAGAGTCGTCCCAGTACTTC
.	.	TRBV7-3	TRBJ2-3	CASSLSTRDTQYF	TGTGCCAGCAGCTTATCTACGAGGGATACGCAGTATTTT
.	.	TRBV7-2	TRBJ1-5	CASSLGGSQPQHF	TGTGCCAGCAGCCTGGGTGGGAGTCAGCCCCAGCATTTT
.	TRBD1	TRBV5-1	TRBJ1-4	CASSPTPGQGTREKLFF	TGCGCCAGCAGCCCGACTCCGGGACAGGGGACTCGGGAAAAACTGTTTTTT
.	.	TRBV6-5	TRBJ1-2	CASSYSRGGYGYTF	TGTGCCAGCAGTTACTCCAGGGGAGGGTATGGCTACACCTTC
.	TRBD1	TRBV6-6	TRBJ2-5	CASRPGQDIRTQYF	TGTGCCAGCAGGCCAGGACAGGATATCAGGACCCAGTACTTC
.	TRBD2	TRBV6-1	TRBJ2-1	CASRIAGSYNEQFF	TGTGCCAGCAGGATAGCGGGGTCCTACAATGAGCAGTTCTTC
.	TRBD1	TRBV10-3	TRBJ2-7	CAISPGQGYEQYF	TGTGCCATCAGCCCCGGACAGGGCTACGAGCAGTACTTC
.	TRBD1	TRBV2	TRBJ1-2	CASHRQGNYGYTF	TGTGCCAGCCATCGACAGGGAAACTATGGCTACACCTTC
.	.	TRBV10-1	TRBJ2-1	CASSDRLSYNEQFF	TGCGCCAGCAGTGATCGACTGAGTTACAATGAGCAGTTCTTC
.	TRBD1	TRBV7-2	TRBJ2-1	CASSPGTAWDEQFF	TGTGCCAGCAGCCCCGGGACAGCATGGGATGAGCAGTTCTTC
.	.	TRBV18	TRBJ2-5	CASSPGGTPETQYF	TGTGCCAGCTCACCAGGGGGGACCCCAGAGACCCAGTACTTC
.	.	TRBV28	TRBJ2-7	CASTRDGLSEQYF	TGTGCCAGCACGCGGGACGGACTTTCGGAGCAGTACTTC
.	TRBD1	TRBV2	TRBJ2-5	CASSEGTGGETQYF	TGTGCCAGCAGTGAAGGGACAGGGGGGGAGACCCAGTACTTC
.	TRBD1	TRBV7-6	TRBJ2-1	CASSTWTGGGGGNEQFF	TGTGCCAGCAGCACCTGGACAGGGGGCGGCGGGGGAAATGAGCAGTTCTTC
.	.	TRBV10-3	TRBJ1-5	CAISELGVANQPQHF	TGTGCCATCAGTGAATTGGGAGTAGCCAATCAGCCCCAGCATTTT
.	.	TRBV5-1	TRBJ1-5	CASSLAPELDQPQHF	TGCGCCAGCAGCTTGGCTCCGGAGCTCGATCAGCCCCAGCATTTT
.	.	TRBV2	TRBJ2-2	CASSDYDGSGELFF	TGTGCCAGCAGTGACTACGATGGGAGCGGGGAGCTGTTTTTT
.	.	TRBV6-5	TRBJ1-1	CASSYLMSLRTEAFF	TGTGCCAGCAGTTACCTTATGTCCCTCCGGACTGAAGCTTTCTTT
.	TRBD2	TRBV15	TRBJ2-3	CATSIRTSGGAWTDTQYF	TGTGCCACCTCTATACGGACTAGCGGGGGGGCGTGGACAGATACGCAGTATTTT
.	TRBD2	TRBV11-2	TRBJ2-1	CASSLGGGSYNEQFF	TGTGCCAGCAGCTTAGGGGGCGGGAGCTACAATGAGCAGTTCTTC
.	.	TRBV19	TRBJ1-1	CASSGQFNTEAFF	TGTGCCAGTAGCGGACAGTTCAACACTGAAGCTTTCTTT
.	.	TRBV27	TRBJ1-2	CASKTAGYGYTF	TGTGCCAGCAAGACGGCAGGGTATGGCTACACCTTC
.	TRBD1	TRBV11-2	TRBJ2-5	CASSLRGQGGWETQYF	TGTGCCAGCAGCTTACGAGGACAGGGGGGGTGGGAGACCCAGTACTTC
.	.	TRBV2	TRBJ2-5	CASSSQGMETQYF	TGTGCCAGCAGTAGTCAGGGGATGGAGACCCAGTACTTC
few	.	TRBV29-1	TRBJ2-7	CSVRQAYEQYF	TGCAGCGTAAGACAGGCATACGAGCAGTACTTC
.	.	TRBV30	TRBJ1-2	CAWIRDSQPYGYTF	TGTGCCTGGATCAGAGACAGCCAACCTTATGGCTACACCTTC
.	.	TRBV30	TRBJ1-4	CAWSVQMPANEKLFF	TGTGCCTGGAGTGTTCAGATGCCAGCTAATGAAAAACTGTTTTTT